The following is a TCR beta chain sequence with its context. No antigen is known for it. No per-base quality is available; no much larger clone lies one base away. Library method: the immunoSEQ multiplex PCR assay. Following the manufacturer's protocol, the hsTCRB Kit was used to amplify rearranged TCR beta chain sequences. TCRB libraries were sequenced on an Illumina MiSeq. As for the authors' bioinformatics: The proprietary platform of the kit vendor was used for demultiplexing, trimming and gene mapping. TCRdb's version of the immuneACCESS table is confined to in-frame rearrangements and falls short of the full clone set. An unresolved V gene accounts for under half of the shortfall where checked; the remainder is of unknown origin. That table furnishes V, J and clone size, whereas the DNA furnished D and trimming. Here the sample has roughly 60,000 clones; about 85% occur a single time. The ten largest clones represent approximately 3.8% of the sample.

The entry originates in a study of a mutant IDH1 vaccine in newly diagnosed glioma (dated by TCRdb to the early 2020s). Regarding the research as a whole: Eight vaccinations were administered to patients in weeks 1, 3, 5, 7, 11, 15, 19 and 23, corresponding to visits V03 through V10. Longitudinal TCRB deep sequencing was done for 25 treated patients, wherever samples were available for exploratory analyses. Of the 32 patients who were treated, about 60% were male and roughly 38% were female, and the mean age was about 40 years. Prior to enrollment, patients had been given standard therapy consisting of radiotherapy alone, temozolomide alone, or radiochemotherapy with temozolomide, with the combination given to most patients. Vaccination started 4-6 weeks after radiotherapy alone, or was given together with temozolomide cycles in the groups whose treatment included chemotherapy. Peripheral blood was collected at six visits: V03 (baseline), V05, V07, V10, V12 and V13.

Via the germline V gene, CDR1 is SGHRS and CDR2 YFSETQ. Trimming accounts for 2 bases at V and 0 bases at J, while the number of junction bases matched to no gene is 3. From cysteine to phenylalanine, the CDR3 is 16 amino acids long. The sequence is cut down to CDR3 DNA, 48 bases in frame from base 1. The sample's time point label is to be understood as: week 23, last vaccination. Each vaccine dose, consisting of 300 ug of a 20-mer mutant IDH1 peptide in Montanide, was administered subcutaneously with topical imiquimod. Newly diagnosed WHO grade 3 or 4 IDH1-mutant astrocytomas showing loss of nuclear ATRX were present in the donors. The samples were drawn from NOA16, a multicentre, single-arm, open-label phase I trial in Germany that tested a mutant IDH1 peptide vaccine in humans for the first time. Genomic DNA for TCRB sequencing was extracted from EDTA blood using the DNeasy Blood and Tissue Kit.

Study-wide findings and limitations: Immune responses induced by the vaccine were seen in approximately 93% of patients across multiple MHC alleles. The authors noted that analyses of patient blood samples could not be reproduced because of sample limitations. Pseudoprogression seemed to be unrelated to changes in the top peripheral T cell clonotypes found by TCRB sequencing. Availability determined which PBMC samples were chosen for TCRB deep sequencing.

This TCR was sampled from a man in his thirties or forties with glioma. The sequence links TRBV5-1 to TRBJ2-3; 10 central bases correspond to TRBD2. Source: PBMCs, taken from a glioma patient whose treatment included an IDH1 peptide vaccine. The DNA sequence follows: TGCGCCAGCAGCTTTACTAGCGGGGCTAGCACAGATACGCAGTATTTT. It specifies CASSFTSGASTDTQYF.